The 16 T cell receptor beta chains below come from one sample, sequenced in a study of blood T cell repertoires in COVID-19. The table came from immunoSEQ multiplex PCR; TCRdb's copy has only in-frame clones and leaves some out. This sample has more than 100,000 clones, with approximately 84% found just once. Material: peripheral blood. The origin of the receptors is a woman of 80 years or more with acute or convalescent COVID-19.

The chain carries TRBV7-6 and TRBJ1-1; no reliable D call. Trimming shortened V by 3 bases and J by 0 bases, and 11 bases separated the two germline ends. The CDR3 sequence is 15 residues long. Germline CDR1 SGHVS, CDR2 FNYEAQ. Here the CDR3 reads CASSLGGSMNTEAFF. CDR3 in DNA: TGTGCCAGCAGCTTGGGCGGGAGCATGAACACTGAAGCTTTCTTT.

There are a few counts of this clone. The rearrangement joins TRBV12-3 or TRBV12-4 to TRBJ2-1, with TRBD2 matching over 9 bases. The CDR3 sequence is 13 residues long. With 6 bases clipped from V and 9 bases from J, the junction kept 6 bases outside the gene matches. In DNA, the CDR3 is TGTGCCAGCAGCCTAGCGGGAAGTTTTGAGCAGTTCTTC. The encoded protein is CASSLAGSFEQFF.

For the CDR3, the DNA is TGCAGCGTTGCGCTAGCGGGAGGCCCAGAGACCCAGTACTTC. This gives the protein CSVALAGGPETQYF. This chain uses TRBV29-1 with TRBJ2-5, with 11 nucleotides matching TRBD2. CDR1 and CDR2 from the germline V gene are SQVTM and ANQGSEA. V shed 4 bases, J shed 4 bases, and the junction held 5 bases outside the gene matches. The CDR3 contains 14 residues.

J is TRBJ1-2 and V is TRBV5-4; perhaps TRBD1 as D (5 bases). V was shortened by 1 base and J by 7 bases, with 17 bases between the two germline ends. In germline, CDR1 is SGHNT, CDR2 YYREEE (reference sequence). The CDR3 totals 15 residues. The CDR3 nucleotides read TGTGCCAGCAGCTTGTTCTTCGGCAGGGAAGTTGGCTACACCTTC. Translated, it gives CASSLFFGREVGYTF.

This sequence joins TRBV4-1 and TRBJ2-2; 12 nucleotides line up with TRBD2. From germline, CDR1 is MGHRA and CDR2 YSYEKL. CDR3 size: 20 residues. V was clipped by 1 base and J by 4 bases; unmatched bases: 13. CDR3 coding DNA: TGCGCCAGCAGCCAAGTCCTCCCTGGACTAGCGGGGCGCCTCACCGGGGAGCTGTTTTTT. This translates into CASSQVLPGLAGRLTGELFF.

The chain has TRBV2 and TRBJ2-7; 11 positions match TRBD1. This CDR3 region has 16 residues. CDR1 is SNHLY and CDR2 is FYNNEI in the germline V gene. V trimming: 7 bases; J trimming: 6 bases; junction bases outside the gene matches: 14. The CDR3 sequence: CASNDTPGQGAGEQYF. CDR3 in DNA: TGTGCCAGCAACGACACACCCGGACAGGGGGCGGGCGAGCAGTACTTC.

V gene TRBV12-5 combines with J gene TRBJ2-2; 7 nucleotides line up with TRBD1. Germline V CDR1 and CDR2: LGHNT, FRNRAP. With 5 bases clipped from V and 0 bases from J, the junction kept 3 bases outside the gene matches. CDR3 length: 15 residues. In nucleotides, the CDR3 is TGTGCTAGTGGTACCGGACAGGCGAACACCGGGGAGCTGTTTTTT. Protein: CASGTGQANTGELFF.

The rearrangement links TRBV10-2 to TRBJ2-5; D possibly corresponds to TRBD1 (5 bases). Trimming left V 5 bases short and J 2 bases short, with 12 bases between. The CDR3 loop spans 14 amino acids. Germline CDR1 reads WSHSY; CDR2 reads SAAADI. CDR3 bases: TGCGCCAGCAGTCCCCGGACAAAACAAGAGACCCAGTACTTC. It is translated as CASSPRTKQETQYF.

This clone was found a few times. Here the CDR3 DNA reads TGTGCCAGCAGCTTGGCCCGGGACAGCTCCTATGGCTACACCTTC. Protein: CASSLARDSSYGYTF. J is TRBJ1-2 and V is TRBV5-4; 7 positions match TRBD1. Germline values: CDR1 SGHNT, CDR2 YYREEE (reference sequence). The ends lost 0 bases at V and 4 bases at J; junction bases unmatched: 6. This CDR3 is 15 amino acids long. The complete variable domain, with remaining parts taken from reference TRBV5-4 and TRBJ1-2, reads ETGVTQSPTHLIKTRGQQVTLRCSSQSGHNTVSWYQQALGQGPQFIFQYYREEENGRGNFPPRFSGLQFPNYSSELNVNALELDDSALYLCASSLARDSSYGYTFGSGTRLTVV.

The chain has TRBV2 and TRBJ1-4; 9 nucleotides agree with TRBD1. V gave up 6 bases and J gave up 3 bases; unmatched junction bases: 11. CDR1 and CDR2 from the germline V gene are SNHLY and FYNNEI. The length of the CDR3 is 17 residues. This CDR3 reads CASRSGTGNRANEKLFF. The DNA of the CDR3 is TGTGCCAGCAGGTCCGGGACAGGGAATAGGGCTAATGAAAAACTGTTTTTT.

The chain is built from TRBV12-3 or TRBV12-4 and TRBJ2-7, with TRBD2 as a possible D gene (6 bases). The CDR3 covers 11 residues. V lost 3 bases and J 6 bases, leaving 6 bases between the germline ends. The CDR3: CASSLGGEQYF. DNA for the CDR3: TGTGCCAGCAGTTTGGGGGGCGAGCAGTACTTC.

The rearrangement uses TRBV6-1 and TRBJ1-2, with TRBD1 as a possible D gene (6 bases). CDR1 and CDR2 from the germline V gene are MNHNS and SASEGT. V was clipped by 6 bases and J by 4 bases, with 12 bases between them. The CDR3 has 13 residues. This chain's CDR3 is CASSPGGAYGYTF. For the CDR3, the DNA is TGTGCCAGCAGCCCCGGGGGGGCCTATGGCTACACCTTC.

This chain connects TRBV11-2 to TRBJ2-5; TRBD2 agrees at 10 bases. Unmatched junction bases numbered 11, after V lost 5 bases and J lost 5 bases. The CDR3 has 16 residues. Germline V gene data show CDR1 as SGHAT and CDR2 as FQNNGV. The CDR3 DNA reads as TGTGCCAGCAGCCCCCCCCAAGCGGGGGGGCTGGAGACCCAGTACTTC. It is translated as CASSPPQAGGLETQYF.

This clone was detected once. J is TRBJ1-1 and V is TRBV29-1, with D possibly TRBD1 on 5 matching bases. CDR1 and CDR2 from the germline V gene are SQVTM and ANQGSEA. The V gene lost 7 bases and the J gene lost 2 bases, with 14 bases spanning the gap. This CDR3 contains 13 residues. This CDR3 reads CSEKPRANTEAFF. CDR3 bases: TGCAGCGAGAAACCCAGGGCAAACACTGAAGCTTTCTTT.

The gene calls are TRBV7-9 and TRBJ2-1, with D tentatively TRBD2 (5 bases). CDR3 length: 16 amino acids. V gave up 2 bases and J gave up 4 bases, with 15 bases separating them. Germline V gene lookup returns CDR1 SEHNR and CDR2 FQNEAQ (reference sequence). The DNA for the CDR3 is TGTGCCAGCAGCTTACTAGTGTGGGAGCGGTACAATGAGCAGTTCTTC. The encoded protein is CASSLLVWERYNEQFF.

Only a few counts were recorded for this clone. This rearrangement joins TRBV6-5 to TRBJ1-2; TRBD1 might be the D (5 bases). Germline CDR1 reads MNHEY; CDR2 reads SVGAGI. Between the trimmed V and J ends, which lost 8 bases and 0 bases, there was a span of 7 bases. The CDR3 is 12 amino acids. The CDR3 nucleotides read TGTGCCAGCGACAGATCTAACTATGGCTACACCTTC. Translated: CASDRSNYGYTF.